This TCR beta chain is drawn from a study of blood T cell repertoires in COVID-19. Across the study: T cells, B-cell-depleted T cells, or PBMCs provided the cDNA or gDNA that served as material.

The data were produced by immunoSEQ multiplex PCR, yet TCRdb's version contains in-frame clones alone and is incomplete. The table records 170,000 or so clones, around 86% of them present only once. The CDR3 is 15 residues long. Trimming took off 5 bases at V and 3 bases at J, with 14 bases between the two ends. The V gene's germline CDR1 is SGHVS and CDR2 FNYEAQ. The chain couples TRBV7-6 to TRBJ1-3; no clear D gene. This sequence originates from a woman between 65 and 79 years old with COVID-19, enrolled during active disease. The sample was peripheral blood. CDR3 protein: CASSPLGVNGNTIYF. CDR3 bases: TGTGCCAGCAGCCCCCTCGGGGTGAATGGAAACACCATATATTTT.